The rows below give T cell receptor beta chains drawn from one sample of a study of cytomegalovirus exposure and HLA in healthy donors. Sequenced by immunoSEQ multiplex PCR; TCRdb stores in-frame clones only, minus some. The sample lists 200,000 to 250,000 clones, about 85% occurring once. Sequenced material: PBMCs. Source of these receptors: a girl aged 2-10 years in good health and CMV-seronegative. Each CDR3 is given with its conserved first and last residue. D genes are given only for firm matches. Where a row states a size, it is once, few, many or the class of an expanded clone; other rows omit it.

TRBV4-1	TRBJ1-1	-	TRBD1	CASSQGGGNLGTEAFF	TGCGCCAGCAGCCAAGGAGGGGGCAACCTGGGCACTGAAGCTTTCTTT
TRBV2	TRBJ2-1	-	-	CASSAERNSYNEQFF	TGTGCCAGCAGTGCTGAGCGGAACTCCTACAATGAGCAGTTCTTC
TRBV2	TRBJ2-7	-	-	CASSTGIHEQYF	TGTGCCAGCAGTACAGGGATACACGAGCAGTACTTC
TRBV9	TRBJ2-1	-	TRBD1	CASSVGDRGWREFYNEQFF	TGTGCCAGCAGCGTAGGGGACAGGGGCTGGCGGGAGTTCTACAATGAGCAGTTCTTC
TRBV27	TRBJ2-1	-	TRBD1	CASSRTGLYNEQFF	TGTGCCAGCAGCCGGACAGGGCTCTACAATGAGCAGTTCTTC
TRBV25-1	TRBJ2-1	-	TRBD2	CASRSGSSYNEQFF	TGTGCCAGCAGGAGCGGGAGCTCCTACAATGAGCAGTTCTTC
TRBV4-1	TRBJ1-1	-	-	CASSQDRGTEAFF	TGCGCCAGCAGCCAAGACCGGGGGACTGAAGCTTTCTTT
TRBV4-2	TRBJ2-3	-	TRBD2	CASSQSRASGPDWTQYF	TGTGCCAGCAGCCAAAGTAGGGCTAGCGGTCCCGATTGGACGCAGTATTTT
TRBV5-1	TRBJ2-5	few	TRBD2	CASNPAGELGGTQYF	TGCGCCAGCAATCCAGCGGGAGAACTGGGAGGGACCCAGTACTTC
TRBV5-8	TRBJ2-7	-	-	CASSLDRQGSGEQYF	TGTGCCAGCAGCTTGGATCGGCAGGGTTCGGGCGAGCAGTACTTC
TRBV11-2	TRBJ1-1	-	-	CASSLKWRVDTEAFF	TGTGCCAGCAGCTTAAAGTGGAGGGTGGACACTGAAGCTTTCTTT
TRBV10-1	TRBJ1-5	-	TRBD1	CASSAGQAGQPQHF	TGCGCCAGCAGTGCGGGACAGGCCGGGCAGCCCCAGCATTTT
TRBV11-2	TRBJ1-3	-	TRBD1	CASSIWTGLGNTIYF	TGTGCCAGCAGCATATGGACAGGGCTCGGAAACACCATATATTTT
TRBV29-1	TRBJ2-7	-	-	CSVEVVYEQYF	TGCAGCGTTGAAGTCGTCTACGAGCAGTACTTC
TRBV13	TRBJ2-3	-	-	CASTKRGNTQYF	TGTGCCAGCACCAAGAGGGGGAATACGCAGTATTTT
TRBV5-5	TRBJ1-2	-	TRBD1	CASSSRQGIRYGYTF	TGTGCCAGCAGCTCAAGACAGGGGATTCGCTATGGCTACACCTTC
TRBV5-1	TRBJ2-7	-	TRBD2	CASSLTSDSYEQYF	TGCGCCAGCAGCTTGACTAGCGATAGCTACGAGCAGTACTTC
TRBV19	TRBJ2-7	-	TRBD1	CASSAEGATYEQYF	TGTGCCAGTAGTGCCGAGGGGGCCACCTACGAGCAGTACTTC
TRBV6-5	TRBJ1-2	-	-	CASSNLLKIDGYTF	TGTGCCAGCAGTAACTTACTGAAAATAGATGGCTACACCTTC
TRBV12-5	TRBJ1-1	-	TRBD1	CARGVTGCMSTEAFF	TGTGCTAGGGGGGTGACAGGGTGTATGAGCACTGAAGCTTTCTTT
TRBV11-2	TRBJ1-2	-	-	CASSLGGGEINYGYTF	TGTGCCAGCAGCTTAGGTGGCGGGGAAATCAACTATGGCTACACCTTC
TRBV15	TRBJ2-5	once	-	CATSRDLHEEGTQYF	TGTGCCACCAGCAGAGATCTTCATGAGGAGGGGACCCAGTACTTC
TRBV29-1	TRBJ1-1	-	-	CSGARVMNTEAFF	TGCAGCGGTGCGAGGGTGATGAACACTGAAGCTTTCTTT
TRBV6-6	TRBJ2-7	-	-	CASSYKGPYEQYF	TGTGCCAGCAGTTACAAGGGGCCGTACGAGCAGTACTTC
TRBV23-1	TRBJ1-6	-	TRBD1	CASSQGGDRGHQDSPLHF	TGCGCCAGCAGTCAGGGGGGGGACAGGGGGCATCAAGATTCACCCCTCCACTTT
TRBV19	TRBJ2-3	once	TRBD2	CASSIDVAGDDTQYF	TGTGCCAGTAGTATAGATGTAGCGGGAGATGATACGCAGTATTTT
TRBV6-9	TRBJ2-3	-	TRBD2	CASSYWTSGRDTQYF	TGTGCCAGCAGTTATTGGACTAGCGGGAGAGATACGCAGTATTTT
TRBV7-9	TRBJ2-7	-	-	CASSLVTLSYEQYF	TGTGCCAGCAGCTTAGTGACACTGAGCTACGAGCAGTACTTC
TRBV23-1	TRBJ2-7	-	TRBD1	CASSHPTGAVYEQYF	TGCGCCAGCAGTCATCCGACAGGGGCAGTGTACGAGCAGTACTTC
TRBV30	TRBJ2-3	-	TRBD2	CAWTTGTSSTDTQYF	TGTGCCTGGACAACCGGGACTAGCAGCACAGATACGCAGTATTTT
TRBV6-5	TRBJ2-3	-	TRBD2	CASSYSGGRITDTQYF	TGTGCCAGCAGTTACTCGGGCGGGAGAATCACAGATACGCAGTATTTT
TRBV6-1	TRBJ1-2	-	-	CASGNNHNYGYTF	TGTGCCAGCGGTAACAACCATAACTATGGCTACACCTTC
TRBV29-1	TRBJ2-7	-	TRBD1	CSVGAGTGGHEQYF	TGCAGCGTTGGGGCCGGGACAGGGGGGCACGAGCAGTACTTC
TRBV7-8	TRBJ2-2	-	TRBD2	CASSLGRVAGVPGELFF	TGTGCCAGCAGCTTAGGTCGGGTAGCGGGAGTACCCGGGGAGCTGTTTTTT
TRBV14	TRBJ2-3	-	-	CASSKAGKPDTQYF	TGTGCCAGCAGCAAGGCGGGTAAACCAGATACGCAGTATTTT
TRBV7-6	TRBJ2-7	-	TRBD1	CASSSRGLHEQYF	TGTGCCAGCAGCTCCAGGGGGCTCCACGAGCAGTACTTC
TRBV5-6	TRBJ2-1	-	TRBD1	CASSFQGQGVNLGNEQFF	TGTGCCAGCAGCTTTCAAGGGCAGGGGGTTAATTTGGGCAATGAGCAGTTCTTC
TRBV2	TRBJ1-5	-	-	CASSEWGSQHF	TGTGCCAGCAGTGAATGGGGCTCCCAGCATTTT
TRBV6-1	TRBJ1-4	once	TRBD1	CASRTGAGGEKLFF	TGTGCCAGCAGAACAGGGGCGGGAGGTGAAAAACTGTTTTTT
TRBV13	TRBJ2-7	once	TRBD2	CASSGERGTYEQYF	TGTGCCAGCAGCGGGGAGCGGGGCACCTACGAGCAGTACTTC
TRBV2	TRBJ2-3	-	-	CASSPPRGGADTQYF	TGTGCCAGCAGTCCTCCGAGGGGGGGGGCAGATACGCAGTATTTT